This T cell receptor (beta chain) was sequenced during a study of spatial heterogeneity in lung cancer. Unmatched junction bases numbered 11, after V lost 1 base and J lost 6 bases. This CDR3 region has 16 residues. MiXCR, run by TCRdb on the 5' RACE reads, gives a single entry per CDR3 protein. The data contain several thousand distinct CDR3 sequences, roughly 50% of them singletons. The time point here: sample taken at primary tumor resection. Sequencing covered unsorted whole RNA taken from tumor, nontumor lung or frozen PBMC. With regard to this clonotype: With the library built for alpha chains, this beta chain is off target and its frequency is not meaningful.

This TCR derives from a female donor with early-stage non-small cell lung cancer. V gene TRBV23-1 combines with J gene TRBJ2-5; TRBD2 matches at 7 bases. TRBV23-1 is designated an ORF whose function remains uncertain. The sequencing used PBMCs, collected at surgery. CDR3 in amino acids: CASSQFWGRATKTQYF. The CDR3 bases are TGCGCCAGCAGTCAATTCTGGGGGAGGGCCACGAAGACCCAGTACTTC.